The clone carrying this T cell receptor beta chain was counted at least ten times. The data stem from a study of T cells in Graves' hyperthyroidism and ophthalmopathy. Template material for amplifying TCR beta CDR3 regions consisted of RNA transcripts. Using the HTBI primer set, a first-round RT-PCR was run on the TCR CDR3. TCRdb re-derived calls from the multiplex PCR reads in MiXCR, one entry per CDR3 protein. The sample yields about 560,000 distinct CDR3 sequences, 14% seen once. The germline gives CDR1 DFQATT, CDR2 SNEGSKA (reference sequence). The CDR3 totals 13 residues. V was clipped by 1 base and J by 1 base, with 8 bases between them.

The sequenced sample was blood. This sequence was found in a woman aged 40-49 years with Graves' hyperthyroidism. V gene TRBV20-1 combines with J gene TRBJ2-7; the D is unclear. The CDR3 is CSARVAYSYEQYF. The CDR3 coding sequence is TGCAGTGCTAGAGTTGCCTATTCCTACGAGCAGTACTTC.